Given below is one T cell receptor (beta chain) in context. Its antigen is unknown. Sample-barcoded 5' priming and a J-beta primer mix drove a second PCR of roughly 7 to 11 cycles. Each single sample gave us at least 3 million CDR3-containing paired-end reads. From the 5' RACE reads, TCRdb called clonotypes with MiXCR, one entry per CDR3 protein. The data show 1.5 million to 2 million distinct CDR3 sequences, about 50% seen once. The data were taken from a study of blood T cells in healthy people across ages. The V and J ends lost 3 bases and 0 bases respectively, with 11 bases between them. The CDR3 contains 15 residues. In germline, CDR1 is LGHNA, CDR2 YSLEER. Findings and caveats of the study: The study lacked donor CMV status, which possibly confounded expanded clonotype changes. Per million T cells, TCR beta diversity dropped about linearly as age rose.

Material for sequencing was blood. The chain uses TRBV4-3 and TRBJ1-2; D not resolved. The receptor comes from a middle-aged woman in good health. CDR3 bases: TGCGCCAGCAGCCAGGACGGAGTGGCTAACTATGGCTACACCTTC. Translating gives CASSQDGVANYGYTF.